What follows are 12 T cell receptor beta chains derived from one specimen sequenced in a study of cytomegalovirus exposure and HLA in healthy donors (dated 2017 in TCRdb). Receptor amplification or capture employed the immunoSEQ multiplex PCR assay. For the multiplex PCR, a mixture combining 60 forward primers for TCR Vbeta segments and 13 reverse primers for TCR Jbeta segments was used. The clones in this table, taken by TCRdb from immuneACCESS, are in-frame only. Not every clone is retained; where verified, under half of the shortfall comes from an unresolved V gene, and the cause of the rest is unknown. This sample lists about 130,000 clones; about 80% were detected once. Of the sample, approximately 1.2% falls within the top ten clones. The sample consisted of PBMCs. The receptors originated from a man aged 45-65 years in good health and CMV-seronegative.

This CDR3 reads CASILAGGYNEQFF. The CDR3 DNA reads as TGTGCCAGCATTCTAGCGGGAGGGTACAATGAGCAGTTCTTC. The chain carries TRBV2 and TRBJ2-1; 12 nucleotides line up with TRBD2. The CDR3 has 14 amino acids. The junction had 2 bases not matched to a gene; V was cut back by 7 bases and J by 4 bases. The V gene's germline CDR1 is SNHLY and CDR2 FYNNEI.

V gene TRBV18 combines with J gene TRBJ1-2; weak D call: TRBD1 (5 bases). The CDR3 runs 12 residues. The germline V gene has CDR1 KGHSH and CDR2 LQKENI. The V and J ends lost 3 bases and 4 bases respectively, with 6 bases between them. CDR3 DNA: TGTGCCAGCTCACCCGACAGCTATGGCTACACCTTC. It specifies CASSPDSYGYTF.

This clone showed up just once. V is TRBV2 and J is TRBJ2-5; 14 bases map to TRBD2. Looked up from germline, CDR1 is SNHLY and CDR2 is FYNNEI. Trimming took 5 bases from V and 2 from J; bases not matched to a gene: 7. CDR3 length equals 17 residues. The CDR3: CASSPGLAGVLQETQYF. As DNA, the CDR3 is TGTGCCAGCAGTCCGGGACTAGCGGGGGTGTTACAAGAGACCCAGTACTTC.

This chain joins TRBV4-1 and TRBJ2-7; 11 nucleotides align to TRBD2. V lost 4 bases, J lost 2 bases, and 4 bases stayed unmatched. The germline V gene has CDR1 MGHRA and CDR2 YSYEKL. The CDR3 is 15 amino acids. The CDR3: CASSLGTSGPYEQYF. The DNA for the CDR3 is TGCGCCAGCAGCCTCGGGACTAGCGGCCCCTACGAGCAGTACTTC.

J is TRBJ1-1 and V is TRBV28; D unresolved. Germline V gene lookup returns CDR1 MDHEN and CDR2 SYDVKM. Deletions cut 6 bases from V and 11 bases from J, with 19 bases between. The CDR3 totals 13 residues. DNA of the CDR3: TGTGCCAGCAGGGGAGGCTCGAATCTTCGGGCTTTCTTT. It translates to CASRGGSNLRAFF.

This sequence joins TRBV6-5 and TRBJ2-7; 7 bases match TRBD2. V was pared by 7 bases and J by 6 bases, with 9 bases of the junction left unmatched. CDR3 length: 13 residues. Germline V gives CDR1 MNHEY, CDR2 SVGAGI. For the CDR3, the DNA is TGTGCCAGCAATCACCGGACGGGGGGCGAGCAGTACTTC. It yields the protein CASNHRTGGEQYF.

The gene calls are TRBV28 and TRBJ1-5, with D uncertain. V lost 7 bases and J 9 bases, leaving 13 bases between the germline ends. This CDR3 region has 12 residues. The germline V gene encodes CDR1 MDHEN and CDR2 SYDVKM. CDR3: CASNRRSGPQHF. CDR3 in DNA: TGTGCCAGCAACCGTAGATCGGGGCCCCAGCATTTT.

This clone was seen just once. The chain recombines TRBV19 with TRBJ2-1, with a weak D call TRBD2 (6 bases). The V gene lost 3 bases and the J gene lost 9 bases, with 12 bases spanning the gap. The germline CDR1 and CDR2 sequences are LNHDA and SQIVND (reference sequence). The CDR3 is 13 amino acids. In DNA form, the CDR3 reads TGTGCCAGTAGTATTGGTGCGGAGGGTGAGCAGTTCTTC. It codes for CASSIGAEGEQFF.

V gene TRBV5-1 combines with J gene TRBJ2-5, with D possibly TRBD2 on 5 matching bases. CDR3 length: 15 residues. V gave up 0 bases and J gave up 4 bases, with 13 bases separating them. CDR1 is SGHRS and CDR2 is YFSETQ in the germline V gene. The CDR3 DNA sequence: TGCGCCAGCAGCTTGGCTAGCCCGACCAGAGAGACCCAGTACTTC. Its translation: CASSLASPTRETQYF.

Note on this clone: Additional DNA sequences in this sample encode the identical CDR3. The chain joins TRBV18 to TRBJ2-2; D is perhaps TRBD1 (5 bases). The CDR3 spans 14 residues. Trimming stripped 3 bases from V and 1 base from J, with 6 bases between. Germline-derived CDR1 and CDR2 are KGHSH and LQKENI. The CDR3 sequence: CASSPQGNTGELFF. For the CDR3, the DNA is TGTGCCAGCTCACCCCAGGGGAACACCGGGGAGCTGTTTTTT.

The V call is TRBV5-1, the J call TRBJ2-1, with TRBD1 matching over 9 bases. The germline gives CDR1 SGHRS, CDR2 YFSETQ. The trim removed 3 bases at V and 10 bases at J, leaving 8 bases unmatched. This CDR3 has 14 amino acids. This CDR3 reads CASSSTGGSLEQFF. The DNA of the CDR3 is TGCGCCAGCAGCTCGACAGGGGGGAGCCTCGAGCAGTTCTTC.

V gene TRBV19 combines with J gene TRBJ2-5, with 10 bases lining up with TRBD1. V was clipped by 10 bases and J by 0 bases; unmatched bases: 5. CDR3 length equals 14 residues. The germline V gene encodes CDR1 LNHDA and CDR2 SQIVND (reference sequence). The DNA for the CDR3 is TGTGCCACCAAGGGACAGGGGAACCAAGAGACCCAGTACTTC. Protein: CATKGQGNQETQYF.